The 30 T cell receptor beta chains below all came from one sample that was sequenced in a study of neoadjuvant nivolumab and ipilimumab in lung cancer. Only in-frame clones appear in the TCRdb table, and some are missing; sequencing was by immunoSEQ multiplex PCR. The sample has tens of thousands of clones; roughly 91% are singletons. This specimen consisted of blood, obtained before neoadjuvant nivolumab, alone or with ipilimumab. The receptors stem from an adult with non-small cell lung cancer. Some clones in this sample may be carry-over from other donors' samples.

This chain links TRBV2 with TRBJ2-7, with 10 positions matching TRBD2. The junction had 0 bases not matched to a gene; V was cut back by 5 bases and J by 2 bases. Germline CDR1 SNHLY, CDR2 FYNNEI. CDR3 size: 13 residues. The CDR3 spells CASSSGRAYEQYF. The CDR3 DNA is TGTGCCAGCAGTAGCGGGAGGGCCTACGAGCAGTACTTC.

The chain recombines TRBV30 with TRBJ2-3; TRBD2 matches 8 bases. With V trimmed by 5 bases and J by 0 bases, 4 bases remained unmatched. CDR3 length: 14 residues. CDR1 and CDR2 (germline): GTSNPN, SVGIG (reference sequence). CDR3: CAWGTSGSTDTQYF. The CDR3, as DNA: TGTGCCTGGGGCACTAGCGGCAGCACAGATACGCAGTATTTT.

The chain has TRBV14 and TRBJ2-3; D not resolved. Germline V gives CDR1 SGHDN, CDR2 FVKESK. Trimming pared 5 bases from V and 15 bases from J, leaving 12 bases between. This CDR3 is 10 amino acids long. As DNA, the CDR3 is TGTGCCAGCAGCTTCCCTCTACTATATTTT. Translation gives CASSFPLLYF. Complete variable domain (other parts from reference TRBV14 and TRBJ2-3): EAGVTQFPSHSVIEKGQTVTLRCDPISGHDNLYWYRRVMGKEIKFLLHFVKESKQDESGMPNNRFLAERTGGTYSTLKVQPAELEDSGVYFCASSFPLLYFGPGTRLTVL.

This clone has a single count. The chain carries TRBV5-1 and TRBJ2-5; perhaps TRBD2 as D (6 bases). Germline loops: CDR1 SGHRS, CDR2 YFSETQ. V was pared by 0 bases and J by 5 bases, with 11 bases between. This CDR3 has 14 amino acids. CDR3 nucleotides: TGCGCCAGCAGCTTGGCCGGGGGAAGGGAGACCCAGTACTTC. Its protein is CASSLAGGRETQYF.

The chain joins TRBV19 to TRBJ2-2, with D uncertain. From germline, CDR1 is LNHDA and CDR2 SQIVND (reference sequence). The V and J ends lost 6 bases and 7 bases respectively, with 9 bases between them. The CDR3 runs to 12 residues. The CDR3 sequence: CASRPQGGELFF. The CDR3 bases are TGTGCCAGTAGACCCCAAGGCGGGGAGCTGTTTTTT. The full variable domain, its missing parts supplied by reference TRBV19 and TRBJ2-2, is DGGITQSPKYLFRKEGQNVTLSCEQNLNHDAMYWYRQDPGQGLRLIYYSQIVNDFQKGDIAEGYSVSREKKESFPLTVTSAQKNPTAFYLCASRPQGGELFFGEGSRLTVL.

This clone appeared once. The CDR3 here is CASSISAGRYGYTF. In nucleotides, the CDR3 is TGTGCCAGTAGTATATCGGCGGGGCGCTATGGCTACACCTTC. The chain joins TRBV19 to TRBJ1-2; tentatively, D is TRBD1 (5 bases). V was pared by 2 bases and J by 4 bases, with 11 bases between. The CDR3 spans 14 residues. Looked up from germline, CDR1 is LNHDA and CDR2 is SQIVND (reference sequence).

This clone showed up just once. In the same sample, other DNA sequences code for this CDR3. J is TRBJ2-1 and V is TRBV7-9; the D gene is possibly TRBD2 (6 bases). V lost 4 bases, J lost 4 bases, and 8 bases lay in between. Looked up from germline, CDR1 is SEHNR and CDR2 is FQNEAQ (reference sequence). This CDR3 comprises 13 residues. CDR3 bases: TGTGCCAGCAGCTCGGGACTTTACAATGAGCAGTTCTTC. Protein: CASSSGLYNEQFF.

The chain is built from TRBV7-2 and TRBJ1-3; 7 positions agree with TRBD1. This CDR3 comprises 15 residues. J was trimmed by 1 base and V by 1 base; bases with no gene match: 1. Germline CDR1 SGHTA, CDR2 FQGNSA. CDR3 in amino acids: CASSLVRGSGNTIYF. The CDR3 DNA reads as TGTGCCAGCAGCTTAGTCAGGGGGTCTGGAAACACCATATATTTT.

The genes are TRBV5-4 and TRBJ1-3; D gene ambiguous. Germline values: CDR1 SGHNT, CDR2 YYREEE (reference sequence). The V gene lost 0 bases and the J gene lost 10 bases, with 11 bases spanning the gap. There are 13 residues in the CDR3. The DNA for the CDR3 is TGTGCCAGCAGCTTGGCGACCCCTGGGACCATATATTTT. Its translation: CASSLATPGTIYF.

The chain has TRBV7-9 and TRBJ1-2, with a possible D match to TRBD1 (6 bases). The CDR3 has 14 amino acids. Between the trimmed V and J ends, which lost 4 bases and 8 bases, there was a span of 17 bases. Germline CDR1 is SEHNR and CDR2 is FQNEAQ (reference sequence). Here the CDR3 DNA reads TGTGCCAGCAGCTCCACCACGGGGGGGCACGGCTACACCTTC. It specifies CASSSTTGGHGYTF.

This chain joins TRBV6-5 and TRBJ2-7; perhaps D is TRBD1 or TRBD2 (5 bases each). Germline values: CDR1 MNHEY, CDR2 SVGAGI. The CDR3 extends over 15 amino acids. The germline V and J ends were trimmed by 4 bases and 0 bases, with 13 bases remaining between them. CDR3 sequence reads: CASSLGPRNSYEQYF. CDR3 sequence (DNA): TGTGCCAGCAGTTTGGGACCGAGAAACTCCTACGAGCAGTACTTC.

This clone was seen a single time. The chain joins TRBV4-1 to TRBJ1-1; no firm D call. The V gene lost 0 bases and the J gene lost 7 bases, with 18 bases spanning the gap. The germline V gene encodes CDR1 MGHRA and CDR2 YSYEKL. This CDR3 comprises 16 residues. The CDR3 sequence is CASSQEGRTGESEAFF. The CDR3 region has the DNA TGCGCCAGCAGCCAAGAGGGGAGAACTGGGGAGAGTGAAGCTTTCTTT.

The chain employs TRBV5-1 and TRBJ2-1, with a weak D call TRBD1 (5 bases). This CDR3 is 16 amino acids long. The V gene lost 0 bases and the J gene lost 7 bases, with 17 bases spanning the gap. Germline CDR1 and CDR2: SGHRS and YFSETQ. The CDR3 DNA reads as TGCGCCAGCAGCTTGGAGGCTTGGTCGGCAGGGAATGAGCAGTTCTTC. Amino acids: CASSLEAWSAGNEQFF.

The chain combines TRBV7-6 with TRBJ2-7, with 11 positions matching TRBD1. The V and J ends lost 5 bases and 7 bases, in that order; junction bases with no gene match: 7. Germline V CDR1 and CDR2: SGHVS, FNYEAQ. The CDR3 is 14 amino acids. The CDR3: CASSPRDRGVEQYF. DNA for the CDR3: TGTGCCAGCAGCCCGCGGGACAGGGGGGTGGAGCAGTACTTC.

The CDR3 sequence: CASTPLAAHNEQFF. The CDR3 DNA reads TGTGCCAGCACCCCCCTGGCGGCCCACAATGAGCAGTTCTTC. The chain recombines TRBV7-9 with TRBJ2-1; D is ambiguous. CDR1 and CDR2 from the germline V gene are SEHNR and FQNEAQ (reference sequence). V lost 7 bases and J lost 5, with 15 bases in between. This CDR3 spans 14 amino acids.

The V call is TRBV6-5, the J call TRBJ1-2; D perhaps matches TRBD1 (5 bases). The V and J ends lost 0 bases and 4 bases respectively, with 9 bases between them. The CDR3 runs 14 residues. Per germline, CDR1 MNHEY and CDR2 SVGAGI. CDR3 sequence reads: CASSYSAGGYGYTF. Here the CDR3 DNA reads TGTGCCAGCAGTTACTCGGCGGGGGGCTATGGCTACACCTTC.

DNA for the CDR3: TGCAGCGTTGTCGAGCAGGGGTCATCCAATCAGCCCCAGCATTTT. It is translated as CSVVEQGSSNQPQHF. The chain links TRBV29-1 to TRBJ1-5; weak D call: TRBD1 (6 bases). The germline CDR1 and CDR2 sequences are SQVTM and ANQGSEA. The CDR3 has 15 amino acids. The V and J ends lost 4 bases and 3 bases respectively, with 16 bases between them.

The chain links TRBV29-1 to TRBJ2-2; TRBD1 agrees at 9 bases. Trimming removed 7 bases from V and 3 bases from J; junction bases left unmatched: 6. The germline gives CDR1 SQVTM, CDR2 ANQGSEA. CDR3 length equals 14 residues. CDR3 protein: CSGRQGGYTGELFF. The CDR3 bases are TGCAGCGGTCGACAGGGGGGTTACACCGGGGAGCTGTTTTTT.

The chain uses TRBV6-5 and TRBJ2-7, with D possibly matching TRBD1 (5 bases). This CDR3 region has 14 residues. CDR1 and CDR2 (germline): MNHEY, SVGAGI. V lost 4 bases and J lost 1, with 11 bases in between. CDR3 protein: CASSSYRQSYEQYF. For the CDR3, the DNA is TGTGCCAGCAGTTCCTACCGACAGTCCTACGAGCAGTACTTC.

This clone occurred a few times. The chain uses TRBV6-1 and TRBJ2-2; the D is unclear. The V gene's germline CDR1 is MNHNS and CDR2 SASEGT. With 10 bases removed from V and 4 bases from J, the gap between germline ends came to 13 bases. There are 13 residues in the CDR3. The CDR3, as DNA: TGTGCCATCCAAAAGATTGGCACCGGGGAGCTGTTTTTT. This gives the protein CAIQKIGTGELFF.

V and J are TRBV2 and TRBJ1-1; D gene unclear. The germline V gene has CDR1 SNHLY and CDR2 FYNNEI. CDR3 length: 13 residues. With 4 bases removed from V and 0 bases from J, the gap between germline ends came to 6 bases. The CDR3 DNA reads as TGTGCCAGCAGTGTGTCAGTGAACACTGAAGCTTTCTTT. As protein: CASSVSVNTEAFF.

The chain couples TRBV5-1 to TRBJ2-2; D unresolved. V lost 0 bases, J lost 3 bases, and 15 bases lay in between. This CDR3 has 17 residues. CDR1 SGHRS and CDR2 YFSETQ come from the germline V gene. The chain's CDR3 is CASSLDTTNLYTGELFF. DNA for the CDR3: TGCGCCAGCAGCTTGGACACAACCAACCTCTACACCGGGGAGCTGTTTTTT. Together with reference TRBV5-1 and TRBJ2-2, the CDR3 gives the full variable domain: KAGVTQTPRYLIKTRGQQVTLSCSPISGHRSVSWYQQTPGQGLQFLFEYFSETQRNKGNFPGRFSGRQFSNSRSEMNVSTLELGDSALYLCASSLDTTNLYTGELFFGEGSRLTVL.

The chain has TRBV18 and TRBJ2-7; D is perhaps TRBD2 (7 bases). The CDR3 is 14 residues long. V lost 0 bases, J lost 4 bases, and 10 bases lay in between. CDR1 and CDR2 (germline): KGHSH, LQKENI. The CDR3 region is CASSPPEGGYEQYF. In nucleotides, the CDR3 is TGTGCCAGCTCACCACCGGAGGGGGGGTACGAGCAGTACTTC.

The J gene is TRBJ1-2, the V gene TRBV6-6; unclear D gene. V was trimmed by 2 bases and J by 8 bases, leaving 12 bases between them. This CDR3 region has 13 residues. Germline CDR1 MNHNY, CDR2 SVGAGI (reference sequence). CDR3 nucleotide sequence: TGTGCCAGCAGTTACGAGGTCCCTCGGGGCTACACCTTC. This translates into CASSYEVPRGYTF.

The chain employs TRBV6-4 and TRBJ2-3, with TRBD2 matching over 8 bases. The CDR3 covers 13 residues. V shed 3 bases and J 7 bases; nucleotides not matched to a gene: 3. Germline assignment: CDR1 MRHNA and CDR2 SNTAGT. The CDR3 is CASSEGSGNTQYF. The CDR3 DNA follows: TGTGCCAGCAGTGAGGGTAGCGGGAATACGCAGTATTTT.

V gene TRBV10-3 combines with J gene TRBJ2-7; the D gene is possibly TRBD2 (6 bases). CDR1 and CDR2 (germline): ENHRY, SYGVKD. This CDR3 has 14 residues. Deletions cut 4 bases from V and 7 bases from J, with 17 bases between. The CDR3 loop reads CAISGITSSLEQYF. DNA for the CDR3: TGTGCCATCAGTGGAATTACTAGCTCCCTAGAGCAGTACTTC.

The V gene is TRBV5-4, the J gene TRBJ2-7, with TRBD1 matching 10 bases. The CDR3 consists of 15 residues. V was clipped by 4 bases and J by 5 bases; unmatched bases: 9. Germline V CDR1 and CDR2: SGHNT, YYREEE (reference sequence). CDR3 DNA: TGTGCCAGCAGCCAAACGGGACAGGGGTACGACGAGCAGTACTTC. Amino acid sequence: CASSQTGQGYDEQYF. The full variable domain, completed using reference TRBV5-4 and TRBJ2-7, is ETGVTQSPTHLIKTRGQQVTLRCSSQSGHNTVSWYQQALGQGPQFIFQYYREEENGRGNFPPRFSGLQFPNYSSELNVNALELDDSALYLCASSQTGQGYDEQYFGPGTRLTVT.

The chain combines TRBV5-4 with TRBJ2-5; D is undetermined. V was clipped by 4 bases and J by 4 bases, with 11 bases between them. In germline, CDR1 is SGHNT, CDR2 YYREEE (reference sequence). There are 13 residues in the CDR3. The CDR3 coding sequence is TGTGCCAGCAGCCATGAGGCAACAGAGACCCAGTACTTC. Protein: CASSHEATETQYF.

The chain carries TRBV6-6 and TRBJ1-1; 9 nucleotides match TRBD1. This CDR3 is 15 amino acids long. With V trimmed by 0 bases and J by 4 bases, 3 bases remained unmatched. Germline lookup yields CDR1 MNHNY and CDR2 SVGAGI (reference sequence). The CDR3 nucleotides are TGTGCCAGCAGTTACTCGGGACAGGGAGTCACTGAAGCTTTCTTT. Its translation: CASSYSGQGVTEAFF.

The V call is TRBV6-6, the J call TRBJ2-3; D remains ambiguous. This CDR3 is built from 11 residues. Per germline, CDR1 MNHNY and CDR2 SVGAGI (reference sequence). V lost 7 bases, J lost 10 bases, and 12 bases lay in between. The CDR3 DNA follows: TGTGCCAGCAACCTATCCGGTGCGCAGTATTTT. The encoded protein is CASNLSGAQYF.